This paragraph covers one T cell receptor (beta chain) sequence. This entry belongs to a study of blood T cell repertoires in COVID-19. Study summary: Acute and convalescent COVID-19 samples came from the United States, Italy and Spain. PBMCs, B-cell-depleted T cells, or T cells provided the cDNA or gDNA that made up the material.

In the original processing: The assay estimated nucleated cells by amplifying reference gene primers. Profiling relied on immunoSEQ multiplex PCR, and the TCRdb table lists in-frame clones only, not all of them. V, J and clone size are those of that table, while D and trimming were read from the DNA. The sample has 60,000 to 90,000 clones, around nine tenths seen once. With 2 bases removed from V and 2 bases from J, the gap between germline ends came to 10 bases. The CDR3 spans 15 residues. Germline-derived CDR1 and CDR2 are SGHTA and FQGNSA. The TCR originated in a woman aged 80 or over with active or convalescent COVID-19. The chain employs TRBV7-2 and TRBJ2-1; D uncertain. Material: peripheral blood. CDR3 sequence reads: CASSLHLEPYNEQFF. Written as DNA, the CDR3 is TGTGCCAGCAGCTTACACCTAGAACCCTACAATGAGCAGTTCTTC.